One sample yielded the 19 T cell receptor beta chains listed below, sequenced in a study of T cell changes during pregnancy in multiple sclerosis (dated by TCRdb to between 2017 and 2020). Library creation used the immunoSEQ multiplex PCR assay. Drawn from immuneACCESS, this table holds only the in-frame rearrangements with V and J called that TCRdb kept. Clones are partly lost; checked studies trace under half to an unresolved V gene and leave the rest unexplained. This sample is represented by fewer than 75,000 clones; around 93% of them were singletons. The ten most abundant clones make up roughly 3.6% of the sample. Sequences were derived from peripheral blood, sampled after pregnancy. The receptor source for this set is a female donor in good health, enrolled as a control in a pregnancy study.

V and J are TRBV13 and TRBJ1-2; 8 nucleotides agree with TRBD1. J gave up 8 bases and V 5 bases, and 4 bases lay outside the gene matches. The CDR3 sequence is 12 residues long. Looked up from germline, CDR1 is PRHDT and CDR2 is FYEKMQ (reference sequence). CDR3 DNA sequence: TGTGCCAGCAGCCGGACAGGGAGAGGCTACACCTTC. It encodes CASSRTGRGYTF.

The V call is TRBV28, the J call TRBJ1-5, with 7 bases that match TRBD1. Trimming took 6 bases from V and 5 from J; bases not matched to a gene: 10. The CDR3 totals 15 residues. Per the germline V gene, CDR1 is MDHEN and CDR2 is SYDVKM. CDR3 in amino acids: CASSPTGVVDQPQHF. Written as DNA, the CDR3 is TGTGCCAGCAGCCCTACAGGGGTAGTTGATCAGCCCCAGCATTTT.

The V gene is TRBV10-3, the J gene TRBJ2-3; tentative D call: TRBD1 (6 bases). Deletions cut 6 bases from V and 5 bases from J, with 15 bases between. The CDR3 has 14 residues. Germline V gene lookup returns CDR1 ENHRY and CDR2 SYGVKD. Written as DNA, the CDR3 is TGTGCCATCAGCCTGGACAGCGGTGGAGATACGCAGTATTTT. This translates into CAISLDSGGDTQYF.

J is TRBJ2-5 and V is TRBV7-9; possible D gene TRBD1, 7 bases. Germline CDR1 SEHNR, CDR2 FQNEAQ (reference sequence). The CDR3 consists of 15 residues. V lost 5 bases, J lost 2 bases, and 15 bases lay in between. The CDR3 region is CASSRGTVSQETQYF. The DNA for the CDR3 is TGTGCCAGCAGCCGCGGGACAGTGTCACAAGAGACCCAGTACTTC. The entire variable domain, with the rest obtained from reference TRBV7-9 and TRBJ2-5, is as follows: DTGVSQNPRHKITKRGQNVTFRCDPISEHNRLYWYRQTLGQGPEFLTYFQNEAQLEKSRLLSDRFSAERPKGSFSTLEIQRTEQGDSAMYLCASSRGTVSQETQYFGPGTRLLVL.

The chain couples TRBV19 to TRBJ1-5; 9 nucleotides line up with TRBD1. Germline loops: CDR1 LNHDA, CDR2 SQIVND (reference sequence). The CDR3 length is 20 residues. Trimming at V came to 3 bases and at J to 0 bases, leaving 15 bases not matched to a gene. The CDR3 DNA reads as TGTGCCAGTAGTATCCCGCTCTGGCCCGGGACAGGGACTAGCAATCAGCCCCAGCATTTT. Its translation is CASSIPLWPGTGTSNQPQHF.

This chain joins TRBV28 and TRBJ2-3; D perhaps matches TRBD1 (7 bases). V lost 1 base and J 2 bases, leaving 19 bases between the germline ends. There are 18 residues in the CDR3. Germline values: CDR1 MDHEN, CDR2 SYDVKM. CDR3 region: CASSLSRLTGTFTDTQYF. CDR3 DNA: TGTGCCAGCAGTTTATCCCGTTTGACAGGGACTTTCACAGATACGCAGTATTTT.

J is TRBJ1-2 and V is TRBV5-1, with 7 bases identical to TRBD1. The CDR3 runs 14 residues. Germline lookup yields CDR1 SGHRS and CDR2 YFSETQ. Trimming took 0 bases from V and 4 from J; bases not matched to a gene: 3. This CDR3 reads CASSLEGAGYGYTF. CDR3 in DNA: TGCGCCAGCAGCTTGGAGGGGGCGGGCTATGGCTACACCTTC.

This clone appeared once. The chain joins TRBV11-2 to TRBJ1-3; 7 bases fit TRBD1. The germline gives CDR1 SGHAT, CDR2 FQNNGV. The J segment lost 1 base and the V segment lost 5 bases, leaving 11 bases of the junction unmatched. The CDR3 loop spans 17 amino acids. CDR3 bases: TGTGCCAGCAGCCCAAGGGGGGACAGTCTGTCTGGAAACACCATATATTTT. This sequence encodes CASSPRGDSLSGNTIYF.

Regarding this clone: Different DNA sequences within this sample yield the same CDR3. This chain uses TRBV5-4 with TRBJ1-1; tentatively, D is TRBD1 (6 bases). Trimming stripped 8 bases from V and 6 bases from J, with 23 bases between. The CDR3 totals 15 residues. Germline CDR1 is SGHNT and CDR2 is YYREEE (reference sequence). This CDR3 reads CASSNRDKDGAEAFF. As DNA, the CDR3 is TGTGCCAGTAGCAACCGGGACAAAGATGGGGCTGAAGCTTTCTTT.

This clone was observed once. The rearrangement uses TRBV28 and TRBJ2-1; 8 bases are shared with TRBD2. The CDR3 loop spans 16 amino acids. CDR1 is MDHEN and CDR2 is SYDVKM in the germline V gene. J was trimmed by 6 bases and V by 1 base; bases with no gene match: 8. Written as DNA, the CDR3 is TGTGCCAGCAGTTTATCAATCGGGAGGGCCTCCAATGAGCAGTTCTTC. Protein sequence: CASSLSIGRASNEQFF.

The J gene is TRBJ2-1, the V gene TRBV29-1; D is uncertain. V lost 5 bases and J 1 base, leaving 9 bases between the germline ends. Germline CDR1 and CDR2: SQVTM and ANQGSEA. The length of the CDR3 is 13 residues. The CDR3 is CSVRDLSYNEQFF. As DNA, the CDR3 is TGCAGCGTTCGAGATTTATCCTACAATGAGCAGTTCTTC.

This clone occurred once. V gene TRBV7-3 combines with J gene TRBJ2-3, with a tentative D call TRBD1 (5 bases). Germline V gene data show CDR1 as SGHTA and CDR2 as FQGTGA. Trimming cost V 8 bases and J 0 bases, with 15 bases left between them. There are 15 residues in the CDR3. DNA of the CDR3: TGTGCCAGCGGCCCAAGGGGTAGGAGCACAGATACGCAGTATTTT. Translating it yields CASGPRGRSTDTQYF.

V usage is TRBV2 and J usage is TRBJ2-7, with 11 bases aligning to TRBD2. The CDR3 has 14 amino acids. Germline V gene data show CDR1 as SNHLY and CDR2 as FYNNEI. The V and J ends lost 6 bases and 3 bases, in that order; junction bases with no gene match: 4. CDR3 residues: CASRLAGALYEQYF. The CDR3 nucleotides are TGTGCCAGCAGACTAGCGGGAGCCCTCTACGAGCAGTACTTC.

This rearrangement joins TRBV5-4 to TRBJ2-3; 8 bases agree with TRBD2. CDR3 length: 16 residues. V was clipped by 5 bases and J by 0 bases; unmatched bases: 8. Germline CDR1 SGHNT, CDR2 YYREEE (reference sequence). CDR3 in amino acids: CASSLQLAASTDTQYF. CDR3 nucleotides: TGTGCCAGCAGTCTCCAACTAGCGGCTAGCACAGATACGCAGTATTTT.

The CDR3: CASSYGSGQETQYF. CDR3 in DNA: TGTGCCAGCAGTTACGGGTCGGGCCAAGAGACCCAGTACTTC. The chain links TRBV6-5 to TRBJ2-5; D remains unclear. The CDR3 is made up of 14 amino acids. Between the trimmed V and J ends, which lost 2 bases and 1 base, there was a span of 8 bases. Germline V gene sequence: CDR1 MNHEY, CDR2 SVGAGI.

The chain recombines TRBV5-1 with TRBJ2-3; 9 bases are shared with TRBD1. The CDR3 has 17 residues. The trim removed 4 bases at V and 4 bases at J, leaving 13 bases unmatched. From germline, CDR1 is SGHRS and CDR2 YFSETQ. CDR3 sequence: CASSRSPPGQGADTQYF. Here the CDR3 DNA reads TGCGCCAGCAGCCGCTCCCCGCCGGGACAGGGCGCAGATACGCAGTATTTT. Variable domain in full (rest from reference TRBV5-1 and TRBJ2-3): KAGVTQTPRYLIKTRGQQVTLSCSPISGHRSVSWYQQTPGQGLQFLFEYFSETQRNKGNFPGRFSGRQFSNSRSEMNVSTLELGDSALYLCASSRSPPGQGADTQYFGPGTRLTVL.

The chain links TRBV19 to TRBJ2-3, with 9 bases matching TRBD2. V shed 3 bases, J shed 3 bases, and the junction held 4 bases outside the gene matches. This CDR3 is 15 amino acids long. Per the germline V gene, CDR1 is LNHDA and CDR2 is SQIVND (reference sequence). Here the CDR3 DNA reads TGTGCCAGTAGTATTTGGAGCGGGGGGACAGATACGCAGTATTTT. It is translated as CASSIWSGGTDTQYF.

The J gene is TRBJ1-5, the V gene TRBV19, with TRBD1 matching over 7 bases. The CDR3 loop spans 17 amino acids. CDR1 LNHDA and CDR2 SQIVND come from the germline V gene (reference sequence). Unmatched junction bases numbered 6, after V lost 1 base and J lost 0 bases. The CDR3 here is CASSIAAGGHSNQPQHF. CDR3 in DNA: TGTGCCAGTAGTATAGCGGCAGGGGGACATAGCAATCAGCCCCAGCATTTT.

This clone was picked up one time. The chain is built from TRBV7-3 and TRBJ2-1; TRBD2 is a possible D gene (5 bases). Germline V gene lookup returns CDR1 SGHTA and CDR2 FQGTGA. Trimming shortened V by 4 bases and J by 7 bases, and 14 bases separated the two germline ends. The length of the CDR3 is 14 residues. The CDR3 spells CASSSTDWRNEQFF. The CDR3 DNA follows: TGTGCCAGCAGCTCTACGGACTGGCGGAATGAGCAGTTCTTC.